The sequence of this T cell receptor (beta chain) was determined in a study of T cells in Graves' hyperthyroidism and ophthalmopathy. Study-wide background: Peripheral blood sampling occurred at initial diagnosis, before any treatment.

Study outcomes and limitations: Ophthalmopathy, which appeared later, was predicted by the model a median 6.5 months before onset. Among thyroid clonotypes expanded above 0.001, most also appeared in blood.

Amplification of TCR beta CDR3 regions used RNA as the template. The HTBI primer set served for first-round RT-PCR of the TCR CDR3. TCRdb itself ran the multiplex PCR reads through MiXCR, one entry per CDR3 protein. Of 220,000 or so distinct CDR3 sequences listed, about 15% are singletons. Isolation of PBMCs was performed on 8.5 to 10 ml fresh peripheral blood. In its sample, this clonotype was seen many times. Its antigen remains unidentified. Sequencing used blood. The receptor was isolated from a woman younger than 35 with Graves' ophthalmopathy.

CDR3 protein: CASRQTGNEQFF. CDR3 DNA sequence: TGTGCCAGCAGACAGACAGGGAATGAGCAGTTCTTC. The chain links TRBV2 to TRBJ2-1, with 7 bases matching TRBD1. V was clipped by 6 bases and J by 7 bases; unmatched bases: 3. CDR3 length equals 12 residues. Germline V gives CDR1 SNHLY, CDR2 FYNNEI.